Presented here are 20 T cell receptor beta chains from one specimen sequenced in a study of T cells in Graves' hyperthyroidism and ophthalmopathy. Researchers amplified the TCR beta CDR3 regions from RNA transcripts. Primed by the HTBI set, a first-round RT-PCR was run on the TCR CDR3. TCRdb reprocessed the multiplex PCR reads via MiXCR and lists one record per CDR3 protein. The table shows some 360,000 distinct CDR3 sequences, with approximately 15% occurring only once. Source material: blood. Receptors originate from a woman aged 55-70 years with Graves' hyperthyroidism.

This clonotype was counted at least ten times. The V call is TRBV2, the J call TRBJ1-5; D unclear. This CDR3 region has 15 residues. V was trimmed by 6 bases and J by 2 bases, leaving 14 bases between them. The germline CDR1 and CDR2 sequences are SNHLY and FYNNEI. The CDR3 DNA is TGTGCCAGCAGCCAACACCGTGGGGGCAATCAGCCCCAGCATTTT. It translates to CASSQHRGGNQPQHF.

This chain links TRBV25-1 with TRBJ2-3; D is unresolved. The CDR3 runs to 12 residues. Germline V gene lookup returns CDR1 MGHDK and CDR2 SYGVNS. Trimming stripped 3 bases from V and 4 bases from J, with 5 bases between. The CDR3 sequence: CASSDYSDTQYF. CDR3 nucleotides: TGTGCCAGCAGTGATTATTCAGATACGCAGTATTTT.

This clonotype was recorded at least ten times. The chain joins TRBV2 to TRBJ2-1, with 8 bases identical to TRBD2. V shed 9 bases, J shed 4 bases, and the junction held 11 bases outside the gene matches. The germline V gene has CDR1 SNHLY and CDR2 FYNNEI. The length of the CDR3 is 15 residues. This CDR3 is CASREKTSGYNEQFF. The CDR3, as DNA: TGTGCCAGTAGGGAGAAAACTAGCGGATACAATGAGCAGTTCTTC.

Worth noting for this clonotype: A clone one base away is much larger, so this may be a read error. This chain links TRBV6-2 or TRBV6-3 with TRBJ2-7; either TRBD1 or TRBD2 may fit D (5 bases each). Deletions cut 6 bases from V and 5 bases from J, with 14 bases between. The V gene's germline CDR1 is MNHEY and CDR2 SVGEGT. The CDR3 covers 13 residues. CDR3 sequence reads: CASSLLGTHEQYF. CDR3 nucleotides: TGTGCCAGCAGCCTTCTAGGGACCCACGAGCAGTACTTC.

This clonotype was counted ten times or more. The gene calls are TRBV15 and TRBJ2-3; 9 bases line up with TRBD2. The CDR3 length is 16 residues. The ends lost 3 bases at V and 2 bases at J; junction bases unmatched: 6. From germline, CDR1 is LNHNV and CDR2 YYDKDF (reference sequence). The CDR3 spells CATSSPTSGFTDTQYF. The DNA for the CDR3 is TGTGCCACCAGCAGCCCGACTAGCGGATTCACAGATACGCAGTATTTT.

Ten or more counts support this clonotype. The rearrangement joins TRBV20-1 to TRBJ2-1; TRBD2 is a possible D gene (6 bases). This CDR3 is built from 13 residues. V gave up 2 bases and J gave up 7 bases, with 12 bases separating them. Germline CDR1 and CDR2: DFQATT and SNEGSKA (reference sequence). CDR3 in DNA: TGCAGTGCTAGACCCGGGAGACGTAATGAGCAGTTCTTC. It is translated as CSARPGRRNEQFF.

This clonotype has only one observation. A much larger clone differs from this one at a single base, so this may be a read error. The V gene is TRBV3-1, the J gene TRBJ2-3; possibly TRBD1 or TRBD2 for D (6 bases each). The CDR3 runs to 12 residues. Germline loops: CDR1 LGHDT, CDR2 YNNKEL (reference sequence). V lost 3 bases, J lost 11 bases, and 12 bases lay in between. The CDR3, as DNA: TGTGCCAGCAGCCACGGGGGCTGGGTGCAGTATTTT. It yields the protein CASSHGGWVQYF.

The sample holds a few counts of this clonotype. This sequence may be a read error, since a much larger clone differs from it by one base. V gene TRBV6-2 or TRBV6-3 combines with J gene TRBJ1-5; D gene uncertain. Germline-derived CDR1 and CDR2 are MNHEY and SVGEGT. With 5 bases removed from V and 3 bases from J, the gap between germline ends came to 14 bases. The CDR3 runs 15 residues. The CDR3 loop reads CASSGSGNINQPQHF. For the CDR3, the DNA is TGTGCCAGCAGTGGATCGGGGAACATCAATCAGCCCCAGCATTTT.

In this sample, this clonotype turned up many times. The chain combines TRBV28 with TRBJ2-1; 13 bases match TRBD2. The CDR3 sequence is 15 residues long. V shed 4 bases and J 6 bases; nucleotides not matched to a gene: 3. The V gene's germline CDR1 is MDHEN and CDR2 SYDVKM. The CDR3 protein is CASSYTSGRVNEQFF. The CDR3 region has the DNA TGTGCCAGCAGTTATACTAGCGGGAGGGTCAATGAGCAGTTCTTC.

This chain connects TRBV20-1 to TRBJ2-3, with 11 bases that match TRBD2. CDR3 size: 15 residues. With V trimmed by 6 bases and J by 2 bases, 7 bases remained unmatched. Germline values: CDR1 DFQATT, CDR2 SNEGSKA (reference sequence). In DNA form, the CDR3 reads TGCAGTGCGGGCCCGGGACTAGCGGCCACAGATACGCAGTATTTT. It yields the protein CSAGPGLAATDTQYF.

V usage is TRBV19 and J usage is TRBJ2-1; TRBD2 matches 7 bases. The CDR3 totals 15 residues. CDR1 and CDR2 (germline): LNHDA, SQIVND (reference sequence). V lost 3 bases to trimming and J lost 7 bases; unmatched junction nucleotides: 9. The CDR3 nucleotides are TGTGCCAGTAGTATCGGGGCGGGAGAAAGTAATGAGCAGTTCTTC. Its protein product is CASSIGAGESNEQFF.

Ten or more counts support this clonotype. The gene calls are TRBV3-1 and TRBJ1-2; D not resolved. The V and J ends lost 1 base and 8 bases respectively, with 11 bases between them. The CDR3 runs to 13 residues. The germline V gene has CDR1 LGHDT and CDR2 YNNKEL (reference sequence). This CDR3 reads CASSQAGNMGYTF. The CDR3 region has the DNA TGTGCCAGCAGCCAAGCAGGCAATATGGGCTACACCTTC.

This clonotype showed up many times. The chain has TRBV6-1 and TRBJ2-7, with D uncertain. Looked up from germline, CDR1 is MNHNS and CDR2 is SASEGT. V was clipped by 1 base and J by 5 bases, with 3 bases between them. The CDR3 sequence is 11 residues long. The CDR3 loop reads CASSEVHEQYF. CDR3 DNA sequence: TGTGCCAGCAGTGAAGTTCACGAGCAGTACTTC.

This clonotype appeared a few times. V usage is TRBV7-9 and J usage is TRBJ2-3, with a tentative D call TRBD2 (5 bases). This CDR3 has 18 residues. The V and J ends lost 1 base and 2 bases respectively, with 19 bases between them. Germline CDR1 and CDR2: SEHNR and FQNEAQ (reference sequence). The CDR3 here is CASSLGGSGEPSTDTQYF. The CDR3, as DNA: TGTGCCAGCAGCTTAGGAGGAAGTGGGGAGCCCTCCACAGATACGCAGTATTTT.

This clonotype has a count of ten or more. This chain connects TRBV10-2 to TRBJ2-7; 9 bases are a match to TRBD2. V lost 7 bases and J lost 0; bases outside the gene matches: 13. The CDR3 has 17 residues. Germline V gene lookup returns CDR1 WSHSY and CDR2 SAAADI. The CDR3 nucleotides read TGCGCCAGCAACCCGACTCAGACTAGCGGCCACTCCTACGAGCAGTACTTC. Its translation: CASNPTQTSGHSYEQYF.

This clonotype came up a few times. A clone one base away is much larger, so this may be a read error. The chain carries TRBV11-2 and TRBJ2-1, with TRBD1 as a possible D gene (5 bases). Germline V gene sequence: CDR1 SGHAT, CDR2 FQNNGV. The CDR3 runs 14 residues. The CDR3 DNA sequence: TGTGCCAGCAGCTTAGATAGGTGGGGCAATGAGCAGCTCTTC. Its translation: CASSLDRWGNEQLF.

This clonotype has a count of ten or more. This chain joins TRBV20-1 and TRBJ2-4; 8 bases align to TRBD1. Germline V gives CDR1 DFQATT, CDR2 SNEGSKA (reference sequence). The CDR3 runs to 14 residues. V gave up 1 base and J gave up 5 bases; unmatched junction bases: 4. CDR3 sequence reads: CSARAWTGQNIQYF. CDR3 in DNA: TGCAGTGCTAGAGCTTGGACAGGGCAAAACATTCAGTACTTC.

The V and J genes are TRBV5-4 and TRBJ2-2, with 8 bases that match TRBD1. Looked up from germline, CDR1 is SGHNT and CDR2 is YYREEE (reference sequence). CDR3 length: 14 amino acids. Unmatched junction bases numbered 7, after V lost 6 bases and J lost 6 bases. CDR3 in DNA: TGTGCCAGCATTGACAGGGGAGGACCCGGGGAGCTGTTTTTT. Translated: CASIDRGGPGELFF.

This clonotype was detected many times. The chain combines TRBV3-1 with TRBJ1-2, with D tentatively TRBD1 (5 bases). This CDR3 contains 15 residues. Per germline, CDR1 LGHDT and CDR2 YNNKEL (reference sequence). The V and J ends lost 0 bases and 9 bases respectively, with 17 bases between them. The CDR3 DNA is TGTGCCAGCAGCCAAGAAGGGACGGAGGGTTCTAGCTACACCTTC. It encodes CASSQEGTEGSSYTF.

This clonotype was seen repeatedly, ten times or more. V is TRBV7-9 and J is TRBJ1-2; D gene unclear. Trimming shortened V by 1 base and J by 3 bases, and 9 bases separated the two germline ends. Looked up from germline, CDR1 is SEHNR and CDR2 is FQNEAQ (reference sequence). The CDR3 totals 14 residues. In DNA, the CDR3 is TGTGCCAGCAGCTTAGTTGTGACCGACTATGGCTACACCTTC. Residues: CASSLVVTDYGYTF.